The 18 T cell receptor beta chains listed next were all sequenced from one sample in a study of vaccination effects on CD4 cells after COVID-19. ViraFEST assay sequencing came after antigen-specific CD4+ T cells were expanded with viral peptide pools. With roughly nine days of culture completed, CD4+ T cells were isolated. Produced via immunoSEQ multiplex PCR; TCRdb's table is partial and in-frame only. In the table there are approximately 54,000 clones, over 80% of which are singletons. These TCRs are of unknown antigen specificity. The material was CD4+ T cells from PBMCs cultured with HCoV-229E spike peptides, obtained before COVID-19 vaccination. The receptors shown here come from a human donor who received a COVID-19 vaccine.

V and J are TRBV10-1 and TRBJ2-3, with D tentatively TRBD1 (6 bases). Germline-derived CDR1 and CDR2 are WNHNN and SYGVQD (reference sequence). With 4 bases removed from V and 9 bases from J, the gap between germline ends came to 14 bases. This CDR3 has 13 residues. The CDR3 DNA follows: TGCGCCAGCAGTGTCGATAGGGGGAAAACGCAGTATTTT. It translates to CASSVDRGKTQYF.

For the CDR3, the DNA is TGTGCCCCCCGGCGGGGAACGACCTACGAGCAGTACGTC. It translates to CAPRRGTTYEQYV. The rearrangement uses TRBV6-5 and TRBJ2-7; D might be TRBD2 (6 bases). The CDR3 runs 13 residues. The V gene's germline CDR1 is MNHEY and CDR2 SVGAGI. V was shortened by 11 bases and J by 2 bases, with 16 bases between the two germline ends.

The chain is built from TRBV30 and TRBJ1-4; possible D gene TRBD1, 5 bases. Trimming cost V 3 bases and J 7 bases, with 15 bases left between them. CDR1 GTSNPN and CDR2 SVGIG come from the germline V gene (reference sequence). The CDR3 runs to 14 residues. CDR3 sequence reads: CAWRARGGSEKLFF. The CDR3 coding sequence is TGTGCCTGGAGGGCGCGGGGGGGGAGTGAAAAACTGTTTTTT.

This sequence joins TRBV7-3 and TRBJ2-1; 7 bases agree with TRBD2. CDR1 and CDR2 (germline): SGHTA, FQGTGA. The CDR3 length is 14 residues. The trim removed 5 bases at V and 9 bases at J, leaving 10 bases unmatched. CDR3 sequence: CASSHGTGGVEQFF. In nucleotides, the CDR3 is TGTGCCAGCAGCCACGGGACGGGAGGCGTTGAGCAGTTCTTC.

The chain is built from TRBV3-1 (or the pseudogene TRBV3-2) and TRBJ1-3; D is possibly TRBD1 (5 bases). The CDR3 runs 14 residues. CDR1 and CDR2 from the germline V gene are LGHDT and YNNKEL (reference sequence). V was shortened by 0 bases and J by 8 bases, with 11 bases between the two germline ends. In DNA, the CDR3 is TGTGCCAGCAGCCAAGAGGGGGTCACGGACACCATATATTTT. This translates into CASSQEGVTDTIYF.

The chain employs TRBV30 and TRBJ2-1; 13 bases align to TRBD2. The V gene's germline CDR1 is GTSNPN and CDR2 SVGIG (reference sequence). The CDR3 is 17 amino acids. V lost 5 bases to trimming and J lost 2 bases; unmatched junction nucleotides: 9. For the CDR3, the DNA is TGTGCCTGGTACCGACTAGCGGGGGGACCTACCTACAATGAGCAGTTCTTC. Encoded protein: CAWYRLAGGPTYNEQFF.

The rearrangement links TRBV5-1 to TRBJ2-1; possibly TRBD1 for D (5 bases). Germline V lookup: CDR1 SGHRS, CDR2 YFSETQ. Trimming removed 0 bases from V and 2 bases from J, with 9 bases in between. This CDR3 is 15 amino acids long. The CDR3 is CASSLDRTAYNEQFF. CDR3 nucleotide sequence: TGCGCCAGCAGCTTGGACAGGACCGCCTACAATGAGCAGTTCTTC.

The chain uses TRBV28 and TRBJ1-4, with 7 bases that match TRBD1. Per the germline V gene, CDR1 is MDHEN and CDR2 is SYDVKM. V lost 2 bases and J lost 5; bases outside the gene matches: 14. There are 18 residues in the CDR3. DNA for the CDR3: TGTGCCAGCAGTTTAGTCTCGGGCAGGGGGGTTACAAATGAAAAACTGTTTTTT. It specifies CASSLVSGRGVTNEKLFF.

For the CDR3, the DNA is TGTGCCCTAGGGGAGCAGTACGTC. This encodes CALGEQYV. V usage is TRBV9 and J usage is TRBJ2-7; D uncertain. There are 8 residues in the CDR3. Germline V gene data show CDR1 as SGDLS and CDR2 as YYNGEE. V was trimmed by 10 bases and J by 7 bases, leaving 6 bases between them.

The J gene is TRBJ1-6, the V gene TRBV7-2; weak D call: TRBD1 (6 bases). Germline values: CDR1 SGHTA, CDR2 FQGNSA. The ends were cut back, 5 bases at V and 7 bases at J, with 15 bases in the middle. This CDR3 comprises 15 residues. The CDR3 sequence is CASSLGGAGNSPLHF. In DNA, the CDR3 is TGTGCCAGCAGCCTGGGGGGGGCCGGGAATTCACCCCTCCACTTT.

The CDR3 DNA reads as TGTGCCAGTAGGTCGACAGGGCGCGGCTACACCTTC. Translating gives CASRSTGRGYTF. The V and J genes are TRBV19 and TRBJ1-2; 7 nucleotides match TRBD1. This CDR3 is built from 12 residues. The germline V gene encodes CDR1 LNHDA and CDR2 SQIVND (reference sequence). V was clipped by 6 bases and J by 8 bases; unmatched bases: 6.

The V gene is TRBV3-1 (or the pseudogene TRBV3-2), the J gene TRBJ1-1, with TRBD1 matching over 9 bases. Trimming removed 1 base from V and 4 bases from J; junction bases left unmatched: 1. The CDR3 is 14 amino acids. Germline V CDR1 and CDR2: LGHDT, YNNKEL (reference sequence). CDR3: CASSQGDRVTEAFF. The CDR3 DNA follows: TGTGCCAGCAGCCAAGGGGACAGGGTCACTGAAGCTTTCTTT.

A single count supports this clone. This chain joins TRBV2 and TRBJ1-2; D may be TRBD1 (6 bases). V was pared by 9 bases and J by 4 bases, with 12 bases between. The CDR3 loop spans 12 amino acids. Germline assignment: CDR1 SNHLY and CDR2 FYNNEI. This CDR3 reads CARDSKFYGYTF. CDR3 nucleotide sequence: TGTGCCAGGGACAGCAAATTCTATGGCTACACCTTC.

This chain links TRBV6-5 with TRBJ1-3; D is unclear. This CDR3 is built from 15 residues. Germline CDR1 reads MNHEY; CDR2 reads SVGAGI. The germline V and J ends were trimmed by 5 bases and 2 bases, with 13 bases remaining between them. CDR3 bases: TGTGCCAGCAGTCAATCACTGAGGGCTGGAAACACCATATATTTT. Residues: CASSQSLRAGNTIYF.

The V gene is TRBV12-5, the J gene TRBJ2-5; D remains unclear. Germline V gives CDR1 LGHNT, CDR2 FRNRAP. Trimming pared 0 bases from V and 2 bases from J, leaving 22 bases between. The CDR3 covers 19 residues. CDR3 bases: TGTGCTAGTGGTTTGGTCCCCGACGGGCAGGCGGCGCCTCAAGAGACCCAGTACTTC. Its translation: CASGLVPDGQAAPQETQYF.

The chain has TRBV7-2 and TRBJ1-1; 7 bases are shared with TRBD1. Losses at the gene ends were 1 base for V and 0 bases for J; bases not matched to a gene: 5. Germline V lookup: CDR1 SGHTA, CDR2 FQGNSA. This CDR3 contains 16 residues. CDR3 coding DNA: TGTGCCAGCAGCTTAGTGCCAGGGGGTATGAACACTGAAGCTTTCTTT. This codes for CASSLVPGGMNTEAFF.

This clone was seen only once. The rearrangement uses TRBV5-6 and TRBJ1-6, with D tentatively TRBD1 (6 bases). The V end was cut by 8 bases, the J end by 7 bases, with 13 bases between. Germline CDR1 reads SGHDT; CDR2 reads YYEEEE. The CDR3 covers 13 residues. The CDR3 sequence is CASRGQRNSPLHF. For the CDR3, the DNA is TGTGCCAGTCGTGGACAGAGGAATTCACCCCTCCACTTT.

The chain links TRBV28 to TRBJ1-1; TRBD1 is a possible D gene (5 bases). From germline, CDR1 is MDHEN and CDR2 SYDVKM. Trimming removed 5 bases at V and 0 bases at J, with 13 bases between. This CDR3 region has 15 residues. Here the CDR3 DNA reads TGTGCCAGCAGTCTTCAGACAGACCTGAACACTGAAGCTTTCTTT. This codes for CASSLQTDLNTEAFF.